What follows describes a single T cell receptor (beta chain). This clone was counted a few times. This clone's antigen is unknown. No base quality values were provided; no much bigger clone lies one nucleotide off. The donors were healthy, HIV-negative adults who had no recently reported acute infections or vaccinations. Every donor was a Caucasian adult residing in Nashville, Tennessee, USA. CD4+ T cells were enriched by magnetic negative selection, after which naive cells were positively selected on CD45RA and the negative fraction was taken as the memory subset. Blood was obtained by leukapheresis, after which PBMCs were separated by Ficoll-Histopaque density gradient centrifugation and cryopreserved in liquid nitrogen vapor phase. Analytical flow cytometry was used to check the purity and quantity of each magnetically sorted T cell population. Genomic DNA was isolated from every sorted fraction and measured by UV absorbance on a Nanodrop 2000c.

This sample was taken from a study of shared clonotypes between healthy human individuals (dated by TCRdb to about 2020). With respect to the entire study: A couple of women and three men aged 18 to 49 years were included in the cohort. For each donor, CD4 naive and CD4 memory were each given three plates, CD8 naive was given two plates, and CD8 memory was given one plate. The study deeply sequenced blood TCR repertoires of about 5 healthy adults to estimate repertoire size and the extent of clonotype sharing between individuals. To increase sequencing depth and limit assay-specific biases, different laboratories used diverse techniques to prepare libraries and sequence TCR repertoires. Between about 0.85 and 8.9 billion PBMCs per donor were obtained by leukapheresis. Summary of the overall study and its limitations: Sampling was limited to blood, and TCR repertoires in tissue likely differ from TCR repertoires in blood. Higher generation probabilities were observed for clonotypes shared by all four sorted-subset donors than for non-shared clonotypes. Across a handful of donors, roughly 5.1% of naive CD4, approximately 3.6% of naive CD8, about 2.3% of memory CD4, and 0.4% to 0.45% of memory CD8 clonotypes were shared. Incomplete sequencing was indicated by rarefaction of sorted-subset datasets, despite the large sequencing depth. The small number of donors limited the genetic and exposure-history diversity represented. Based on pairwise subsampling, the degree of clonotype sharing among donors was expected to be affected by sequencing depth. Larger estimated clonotype richness was generally found for naive subsets than for memory subsets.

Inclusive of the bounding cysteine and phenylalanine, the CDR3 is 13 residues long. The only DNA kept is the CDR3, 39 bases in frame from the first base. Ends trimmed: V by 2 bases, J by 8 bases; bases unmatched to a gene: 6. Reading the germline V gene gives CDR1 SGHRS and CDR2 YFSETQ. TCR CDR3 regions were amplified from genomic DNA by multiplex PCR using the deep immunoSEQ assay. For each cell subset, the extracted genomic DNA was distributed evenly across all wells of several immunoSEQ 96-well plates, and each plate served as one replicate. For sorted subsets, each replicate PCR was loaded with approximately 0.2 ug genomic DNA, equivalent to 25,000 to 30,000 T cell genomes. The purified libraries were quantified using a Qubit 3.0 fluorometer, sized with a Bioanalyzer 2100, and then quantified again using the KAPA Library Quantification kit. Each immunoSEQ 96-well plate was sequenced on its own single-read 150-cycle Illumina NextSeq 550 flow cell. The paper's data handling went like this. The immunoSEQ output contained only junctional sequences without quality scores, so filtering could not match that applied to full-length reads. To assign V/J genes and CDR3, sequences were annotated against IMGT germline references using PyIR, a Python wrapper for IgBLAST v1.9. Reads were removed for weak V/J assignments (E-value above 1e-6), missing CDR3, stop codons, out-of-frame junctions, or ambiguous translated residues. A V3J clonotype was defined by an identical inferred V gene, J gene, and CDR3 amino acid sequence. Percentage overlap between repertoires was computed as shared unique clonotypes divided by the size of the smaller repertoire. RTK rarefaction, the Chao1 estimator, and Recon v2.1 estimates of unobserved clonotypes were used to assess repertoire richness. Generation probabilities were computed with OLGA for all TCRbeta clonotypes obtained by the gDNA method from several donors. TCRdb stores this immuneACCESS table with in-frame sequences only. Part of the clones is absent; in the studies checked, under half of the shortfall reflects unresolved V genes, and no reason is known for the rest. V, J and clone size were drawn from that table, and D and trimming were deduced from the DNA. This sample has some 2,500,000 clones in its table, and around 92% of those were observed once. The top ten clonotypes cover 0.37% of the sample.

The receptor comes from a young man in good health. Some clones in this sample may be carry-over from other donors' samples. Here the chain combines TRBV5-1 and TRBJ1-2; the junction holds 7 bases that match TRBD1. Sequencing used naive CD4+ T cells from PBMCs. This specimen's cell subset or site label, per the study, means: CD45RA+ positively selected. The DNA sequence is given as TGCGCCAGCAGCTTAAATGGACAGGTCGGCTACACCTTC. The translation is CASSLNGQVGYTF. Where the CDR3 stops, the reference TRBV5-1 and TRBJ1-2 genes take over; the full variable domain is KAGVTQTPRYLIKTRGQQVTLSCSPISGHRSVSWYQQTPGQGLQFLFEYFSETQRNKGNFPGRFSGRQFSNSRSEMNVSTLELGDSALYLCASSLNGQVGYTFGSGTRLTVV.